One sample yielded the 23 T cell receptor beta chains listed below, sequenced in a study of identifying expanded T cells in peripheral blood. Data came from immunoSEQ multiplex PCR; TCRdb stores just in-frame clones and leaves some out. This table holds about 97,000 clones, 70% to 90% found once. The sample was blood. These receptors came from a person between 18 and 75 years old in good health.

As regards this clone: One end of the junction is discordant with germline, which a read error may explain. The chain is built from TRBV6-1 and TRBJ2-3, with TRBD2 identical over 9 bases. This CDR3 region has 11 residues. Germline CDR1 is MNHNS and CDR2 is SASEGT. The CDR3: CASREGTSPYF. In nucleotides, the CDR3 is TGTGCCAGCAGGGAAGGGACTAGCCCGTATTTT.

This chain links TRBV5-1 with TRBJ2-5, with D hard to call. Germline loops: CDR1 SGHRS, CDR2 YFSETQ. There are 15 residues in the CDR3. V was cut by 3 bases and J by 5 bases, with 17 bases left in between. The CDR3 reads CASSSRREGSETQYF. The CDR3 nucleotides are TGCGCCAGCAGCTCGAGGCGTGAAGGGTCGGAGACCCAGTACTTC.

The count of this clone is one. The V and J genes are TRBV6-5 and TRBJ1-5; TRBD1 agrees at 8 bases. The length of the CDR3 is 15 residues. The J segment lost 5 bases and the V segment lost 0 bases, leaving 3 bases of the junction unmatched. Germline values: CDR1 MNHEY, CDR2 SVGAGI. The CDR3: CASSYSHRGDQPQHF. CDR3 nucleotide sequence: TGTGCCAGCAGTTACTCGCACAGGGGGGATCAGCCCCAGCATTTT.

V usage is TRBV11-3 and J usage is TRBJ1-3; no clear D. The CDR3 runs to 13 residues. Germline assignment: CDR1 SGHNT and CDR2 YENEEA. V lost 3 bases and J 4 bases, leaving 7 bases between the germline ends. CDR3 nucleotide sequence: TGTGCCAGCAGCTTCCCGGGGGGAAACACCATATATTTT. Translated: CASSFPGGNTIYF.

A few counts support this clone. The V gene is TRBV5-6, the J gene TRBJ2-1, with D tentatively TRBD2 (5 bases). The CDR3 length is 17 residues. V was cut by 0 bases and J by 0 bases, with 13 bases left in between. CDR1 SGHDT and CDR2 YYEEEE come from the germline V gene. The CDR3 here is CASSLVALTSSYNEQFF. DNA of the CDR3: TGTGCCAGCAGCTTGGTTGCCCTAACTAGCTCCTACAATGAGCAGTTCTTC. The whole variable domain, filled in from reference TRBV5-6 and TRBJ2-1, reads DAGVTQSPTHLIKTRGQQVTLRCSPKSGHDTVSWYQQALGQGPQFIFQYYEEEERQRGNFPDRFSGHQFPNYSSELNVNALLLGDSALYLCASSLVALTSSYNEQFFGPGTRLTVL.

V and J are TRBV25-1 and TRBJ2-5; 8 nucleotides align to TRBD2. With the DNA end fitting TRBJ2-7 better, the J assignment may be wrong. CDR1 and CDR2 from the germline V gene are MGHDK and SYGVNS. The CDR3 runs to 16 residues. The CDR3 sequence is CASSAGGAPGFYEQYF. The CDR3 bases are TGTGCCAGCAGTGCCGGGGGGGCCCCGGGGTTCTACGAGCAGTACTTC.

CDR3 residues: CASSYSLAGGSYEQYF. DNA for the CDR3: TGTGCCAGCAGTTACTCTTTAGCGGGGGGTTCCTACGAGCAGTACTTC. The rearrangement links TRBV6-6 to TRBJ2-7, with 10 bases identical to TRBD2. J was trimmed by 1 base and V by 0 bases; bases with no gene match: 3. Germline V gene lookup returns CDR1 MNHNY and CDR2 SVGAGI (reference sequence). This CDR3 comprises 16 residues.

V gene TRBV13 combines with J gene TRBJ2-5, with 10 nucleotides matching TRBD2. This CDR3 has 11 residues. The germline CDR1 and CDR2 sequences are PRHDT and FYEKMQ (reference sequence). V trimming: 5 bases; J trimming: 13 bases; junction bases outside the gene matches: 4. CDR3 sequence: CASSDSGGTYF. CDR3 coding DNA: TGTGCCAGCAGCGATAGCGGGGGGACGTACTTC.

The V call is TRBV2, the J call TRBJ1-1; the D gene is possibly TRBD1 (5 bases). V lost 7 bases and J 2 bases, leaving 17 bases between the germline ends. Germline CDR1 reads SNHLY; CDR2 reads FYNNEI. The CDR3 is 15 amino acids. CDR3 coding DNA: TGTGCCAGCACTAGGGGTCGGGGATCTAACACTGAAGCTTTCTTT. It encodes CASTRGRGSNTEAFF.

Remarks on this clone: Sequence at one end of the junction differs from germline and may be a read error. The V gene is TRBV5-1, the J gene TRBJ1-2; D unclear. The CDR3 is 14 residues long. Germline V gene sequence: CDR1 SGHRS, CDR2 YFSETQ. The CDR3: CASSLAGENYGYTF. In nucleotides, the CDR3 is TGTGCCAGCAGCTTGGCCGGGGAAAACTATGGCTACACCTTC. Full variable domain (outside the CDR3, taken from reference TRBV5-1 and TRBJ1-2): KAGVTQTPRYLIKTRGQQVTLSCSPISGHRSVSWYQQTPGQGLQFLFEYFSETQRNKGNFPGRFSGRQFSNSRSEMNVSTLELGDSALYLCASSLAGENYGYTFGSGTRLTVV.

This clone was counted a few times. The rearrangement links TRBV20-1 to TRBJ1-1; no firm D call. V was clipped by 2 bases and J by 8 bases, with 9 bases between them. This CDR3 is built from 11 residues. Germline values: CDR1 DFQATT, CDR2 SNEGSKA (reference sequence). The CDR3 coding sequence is TGCAGTGCTAGAACCGGGTCGGAAGCTTTCTTT. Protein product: CSARTGSEAFF.

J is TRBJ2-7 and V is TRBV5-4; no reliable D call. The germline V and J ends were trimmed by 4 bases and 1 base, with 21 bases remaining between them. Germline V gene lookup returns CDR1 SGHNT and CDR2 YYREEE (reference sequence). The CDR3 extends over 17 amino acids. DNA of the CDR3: TGTGCCAGCAGCCTCAAAACCCAAAACTCCCGATCCTACGAGCAGTACTTC. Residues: CASSLKTQNSRSYEQYF.

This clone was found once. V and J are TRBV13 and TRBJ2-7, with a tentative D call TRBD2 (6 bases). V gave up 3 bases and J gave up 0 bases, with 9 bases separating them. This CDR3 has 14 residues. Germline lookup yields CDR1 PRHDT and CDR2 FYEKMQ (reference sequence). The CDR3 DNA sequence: TGTGCCAGCAGCTTTGGGGGGTCCTCCTACGAGCAGTACTTC. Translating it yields CASSFGGSSYEQYF.

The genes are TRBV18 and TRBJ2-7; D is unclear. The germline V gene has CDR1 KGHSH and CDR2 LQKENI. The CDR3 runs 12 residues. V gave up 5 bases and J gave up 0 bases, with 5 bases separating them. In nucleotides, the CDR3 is TGTGCCAGCTCAGGCAGCTCCTACGAGCAGTACTTC. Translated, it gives CASSGSSYEQYF.

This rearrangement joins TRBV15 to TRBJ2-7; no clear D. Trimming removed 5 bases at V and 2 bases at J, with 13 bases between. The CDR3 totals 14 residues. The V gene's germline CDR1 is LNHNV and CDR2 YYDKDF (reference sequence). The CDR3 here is CATSSQPGAYEQYF. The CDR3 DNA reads TGTGCCACCAGCTCTCAACCAGGCGCCTACGAGCAGTACTTC. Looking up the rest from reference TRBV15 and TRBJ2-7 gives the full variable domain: DAMVIQNPRYQVTQFGKPVTLSCSQTLNHNVMYWYQQKSSQAPKLLFHYYDKDFNNEADTPDNFQSRRPNTSFCFLDIRSPGLGDTAMYLCATSSQPGAYEQYFGPGTRLTVT.

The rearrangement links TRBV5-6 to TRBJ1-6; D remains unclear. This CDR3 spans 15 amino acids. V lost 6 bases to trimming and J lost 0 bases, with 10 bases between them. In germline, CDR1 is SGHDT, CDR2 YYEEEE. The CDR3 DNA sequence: TGTGCCAGCATGATTGGGATCTCCTATAATTCACCCCTCCACTTT. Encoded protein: CASMIGISYNSPLHF.

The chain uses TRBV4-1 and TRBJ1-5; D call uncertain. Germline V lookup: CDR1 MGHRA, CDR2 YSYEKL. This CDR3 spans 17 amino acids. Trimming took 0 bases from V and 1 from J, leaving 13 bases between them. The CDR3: CASSQEMGTVSNQPQHF. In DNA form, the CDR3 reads TGCGCCAGCAGCCAAGAAATGGGAACAGTAAGCAATCAGCCCCAGCATTTT.

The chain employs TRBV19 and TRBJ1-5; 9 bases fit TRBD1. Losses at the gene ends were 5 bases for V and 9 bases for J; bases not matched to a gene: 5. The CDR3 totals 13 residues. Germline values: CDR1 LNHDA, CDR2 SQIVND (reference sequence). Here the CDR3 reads CASSWGQGLPQHF. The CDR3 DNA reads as TGTGCCAGTAGTTGGGGACAGGGACTGCCCCAGCATTTT. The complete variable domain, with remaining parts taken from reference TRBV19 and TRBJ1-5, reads DGGITQSPKYLFRKEGQNVTLSCEQNLNHDAMYWYRQDPGQGLRLIYYSQIVNDFQKGDIAEGYSVSREKKESFPLTVTSAQKNPTAFYLCASSWGQGLPQHFGDGTRLSIL.

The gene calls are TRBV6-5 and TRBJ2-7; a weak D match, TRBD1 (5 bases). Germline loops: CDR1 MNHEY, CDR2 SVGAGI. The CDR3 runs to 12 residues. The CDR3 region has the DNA TGTGCTGTGGGGCGTCACCCCTACGAGCAGTACTTC. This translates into CAVGRHPYEQYF.

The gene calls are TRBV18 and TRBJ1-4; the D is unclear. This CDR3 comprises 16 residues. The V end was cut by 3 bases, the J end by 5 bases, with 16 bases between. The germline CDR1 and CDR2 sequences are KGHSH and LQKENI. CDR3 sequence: CASSPLTSSSNEKLFF. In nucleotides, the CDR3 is TGTGCCAGCTCACCGCTTACTAGTTCTTCAAATGAAAAACTGTTTTTT.

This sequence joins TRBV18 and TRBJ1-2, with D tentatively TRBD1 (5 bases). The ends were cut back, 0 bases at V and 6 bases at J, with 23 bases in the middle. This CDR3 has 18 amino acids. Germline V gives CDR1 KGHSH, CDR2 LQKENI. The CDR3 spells CASSPPWQGAALVHGYTF. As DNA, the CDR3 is TGTGCCAGCTCACCACCTTGGCAGGGAGCCGCCCTTGTTCATGGCTACACCTTC. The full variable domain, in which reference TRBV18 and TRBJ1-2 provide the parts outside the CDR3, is NAGVMQNPRHLVRRRGQEARLRCSPMKGHSHVYWYRQLPEEGLKFMVYLQKENIIDESGMPKERFSAEFPKEGPSILRIQQVVRGDSAAYFCASSPPWQGAALVHGYTFGSGTRLTVV.

The CDR3 sequence: CAWTTGGGELFF. CDR3 in DNA: TGTGCCTGGACAACAGGGGGCGGGGAGCTGTTTTTT. The J gene is TRBJ2-2, the V gene TRBV30; 8 nucleotides line up with TRBD1. J gave up 7 bases and V 4 bases, and 2 bases lay outside the gene matches. This CDR3 has 12 residues. Germline assignment: CDR1 GTSNPN and CDR2 SVGIG (reference sequence).

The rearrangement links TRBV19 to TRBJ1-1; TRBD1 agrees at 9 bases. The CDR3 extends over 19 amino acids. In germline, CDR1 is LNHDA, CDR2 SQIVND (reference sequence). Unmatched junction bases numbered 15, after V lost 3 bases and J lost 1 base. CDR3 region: CASSIGTGGLLRGNTEAFF. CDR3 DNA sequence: TGTGCCAGTAGTATCGGAACAGGGGGCTTATTAAGAGGGAACACTGAAGCTTTCTTT.